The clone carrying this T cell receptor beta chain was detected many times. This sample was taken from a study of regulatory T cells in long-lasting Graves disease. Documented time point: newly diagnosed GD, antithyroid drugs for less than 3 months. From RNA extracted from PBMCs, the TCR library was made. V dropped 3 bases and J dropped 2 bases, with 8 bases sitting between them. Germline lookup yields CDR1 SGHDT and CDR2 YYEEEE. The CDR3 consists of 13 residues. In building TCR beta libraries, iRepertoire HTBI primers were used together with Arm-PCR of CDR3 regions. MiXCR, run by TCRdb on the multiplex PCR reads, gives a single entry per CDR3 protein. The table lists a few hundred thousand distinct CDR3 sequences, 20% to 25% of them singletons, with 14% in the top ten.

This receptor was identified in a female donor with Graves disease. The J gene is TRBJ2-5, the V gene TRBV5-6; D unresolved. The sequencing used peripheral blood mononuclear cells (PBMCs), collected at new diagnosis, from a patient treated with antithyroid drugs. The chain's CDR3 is CASSSLGQETQYF. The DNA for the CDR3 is TGTGCCAGCAGCTCCCTAGGGCAAGAGACCCAGTACTTC.